These T cell receptor beta chains were read from a single sample in a study of OX40 agonist ivuxolimab in advanced cancers. Assay used: immunoSEQ multiplex PCR; TCRdb lists only in-frame clones, some missing. There are about 54,000 clones in the sample; roughly four fifths occur only once, and about 0.74% lies in the top ten. Specimen: CD4+ or CD8+ T cells sorted from blood, collected in a trial of the OX40 agonist ivuxolimab. The receptors were gathered from an adult with an advanced solid tumor such as melanoma, head and neck, liver or kidney cancer. Each CDR3 is given with its conserved first and last residue. Fields, in order: clone size, V gene, D gene, J gene, CDR3 DNA, CDR3 protein. The D gene is left open where the match is weak. Expanded clones are given a class, and other clones once, few, many or no size at all.

NA,TRBV10-1,NA,TRBJ2-4,TGCGCCAGCAGTACGGACGCGGAAGCCAAAAACATTCAGTACTTC,CASSTDAEAKNIQYF
NA,TRBV7-6,NA,TRBJ2-7,TGTGCCAGCAGCTCCAACCACTACGAGCAGTACTTC,CASSSNHYEQYF
NA,TRBV12-1,NA,TRBJ2-5,TGTGCCAGCAGCCCGGACAGAGGAGAGACCCAGTACTTC,CASSPDRGETQYF
NA,TRBV29-1,TRBD1,TRBJ1-2,TGCAGCGTTGAAGACAGGACAGGGGGTTTAGTGGGTGGCTACACCTTC,CSVEDRTGGLVGGYTF
NA,TRBV5-4,TRBD2,TRBJ2-3,TGTGCCAGCAGCCACTCCACTCGGGGGGGTAGCACAGATACGCAGTATTTT,CASSHSTRGGSTDTQYF
NA,TRBV6-1,NA,TRBJ2-5,TGTGCCACTGGACAGTTGGGGTTGTACCAAGAGACCCAGTACTTC,CATGQLGLYQETQYF
NA,TRBV6-6,TRBD1,TRBJ1-3,TGTGCCAGCAGTTGGGGGGACAGGGGGTCTGGAAACACCATATATTTT,CASSWGDRGSGNTIYF
once,TRBV6-5,NA,TRBJ2-3,TGTGCCAGCAGGATGACAGAGTTGGCAGATACGCAGTATTTT,CASRMTELADTQYF
once,TRBV11-2,NA,TRBJ1-2,TGTGCCAGCAGCTTAGATGTGACCAACAACTATGGCTACACCTTC,CASSLDVTNNYGYTF
NA,TRBV2,NA,TRBJ2-7,TGTGCCAGCAGTGGGCCAGCCTACGAGCAGTACTTC,CASSGPAYEQYF
few,TRBV5-4,TRBD2,TRBJ2-3,TGTGCCAGCAGCTTGGGGGGACTAGCCGTAAGCACAGATACGCAGTATTTT,CASSLGGLAVSTDTQYF
NA,TRBV2,TRBD2,TRBJ2-5,TGTGCCAGCAGTTCTACTACCGGGACTAGCGGGGGCGAGACCCAGTACTTC,CASSSTTGTSGGETQYF
once,TRBV5-4,NA,TRBJ1-6,TGTGCCAGCAGCTTGGGTCGGGGAGGATTTTCACCCCTCCACTTT,CASSLGRGGFSPLHF
NA,TRBV14,NA,TRBJ2-3,TGTGCCAGCAGCCAAATGCTTAGCACAGATACGCAGTATTTT,CASSQMLSTDTQYF
NA,TRBV25-1,TRBD1,TRBJ1-2,TGTGCCAGCACCATGACAGGGGGCGTCTATGGCTACACCTTC,CASTMTGGVYGYTF
NA,TRBV2,NA,TRBJ1-4,TGTGCCAGCAGCCCCGCCAGGGGTAATGAAAAACTGTTTTTT,CASSPARGNEKLFF
NA,TRBV5-1,NA,TRBJ2-7,TGCGCCAGCAGCCGTGGACAGCCATCCTACGAGCAGTACTTC,CASSRGQPSYEQYF
NA,TRBV19,NA,TRBJ2-7,TGTGCCAGTAGTAGGGACCCCAGCTCCTACGAGCAGTACTTC,CASSRDPSSYEQYF
NA,TRBV5-1,NA,TRBJ2-2,TGCGCCAGCAGCATCGGGGCAGGGGAGACCGGGGAGCTGTTTTTT,CASSIGAGETGELFF
NA,TRBV5-1,NA,TRBJ2-5,TGCGCCAGCAGCTTGGCCGGGGGCTATAGGTGGGAGACCCAGTACTTC,CASSLAGGYRWETQYF
NA,TRBV5-1,NA,TRBJ2-1,TGCGCCAGCAGCTTGGTGGCGGGTTACTCCTACAATGAGCAGTTCTTC,CASSLVAGYSYNEQFF
NA,TRBV27,TRBD1,TRBJ1-2,TGTGCCAGCAGTCCCGGGACAGGGAGGGGGGCTAACTATGGCTACACCTTC,CASSPGTGRGANYGYTF
NA,TRBV15,NA,TRBJ2-5,TGTGCCACCAGCAGAGAGAGAGGCGTAGGGGTTGAAAAGACCCAGTACTTC,CATSRERGVGVEKTQYF
NA,TRBV11-3,NA,TRBJ2-3,TGTGCCAGCAGCCGGACAGCCGATACGCAGTATTTT,CASSRTADTQYF
few,TRBV7-9,NA,TRBJ2-1,TGTGCCAGCAGCTTAAAGAGGGGGGGAGGCGGTACATATGAGCAGTTCTTC,CASSLKRGGGGTYEQFF
NA,TRBV10-3,TRBD2,TRBJ2-3,TGTGCCATCAGCTTACTAGCGGGGGCTAGCACAGATACGCAGTATTTT,CAISLLAGASTDTQYF
NA,TRBV5-1,NA,TRBJ2-7,TGCGCCAGCAGCTTGTCCGGAACCATCATCCACGAGCAGTACTTC,CASSLSGTIIHEQYF
NA,TRBV6-5,TRBD1,TRBJ2-5,TGTGCCAGCAAGGGGGCGCAAAGAGAGACCCAGTACTTC,CASKGAQRETQYF
NA,TRBV10-3,NA,TRBJ1-2,TGTGCCATCAGTGAGTACGGAGGGGATTGGGACTATGGCTACACCTTC,CAISEYGGDWDYGYTF